The clone carrying this T cell receptor beta chain was seen at least ten times. The SP2 primer and nested alpha and beta constant region primers amplified ligated cDNA in four rounds. TCRdb processed the 5' RACE reads anew with MiXCR; each CDR3 protein has one entry. Of more than 55,000 distinct CDR3 sequences in the sample, 6% to 8.5% were seen once. The library had UMIs added by 3' ligation of an oligonucleotide to TCR cDNA. Adult healthy volunteers gave 2.5 ml peripheral blood for whole-blood RNA. The data belong to a study of naive and memory T cell subsets. The TCR sequence derives from a female donor in good health.

CDR3 sequence (DNA): TGTGCCAGCAGCGTACAGGGATCACCCCTCCACTTT. Translated, it gives CASSVQGSPLHF. The chain has TRBV9 and TRBJ1-6, with a possible D match to TRBD1 (5 bases). This CDR3 is built from 12 residues. The germline CDR1 and CDR2 sequences are SGDLS and YYNGEE. V shed 1 base and J shed 10 bases, with 6 bases lying between them.